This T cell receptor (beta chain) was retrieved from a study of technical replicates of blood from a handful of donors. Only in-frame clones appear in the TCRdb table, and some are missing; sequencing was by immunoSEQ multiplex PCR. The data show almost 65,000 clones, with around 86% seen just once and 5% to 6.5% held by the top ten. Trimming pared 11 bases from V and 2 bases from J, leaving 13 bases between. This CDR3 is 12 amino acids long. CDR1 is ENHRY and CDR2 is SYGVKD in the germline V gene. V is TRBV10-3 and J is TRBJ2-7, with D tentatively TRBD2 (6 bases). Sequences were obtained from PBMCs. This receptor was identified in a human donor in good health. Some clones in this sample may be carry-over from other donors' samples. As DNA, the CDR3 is TGTGCCTCCCGGGGCGGGACCTACGAGCAGTACTTC. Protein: CASRGGTYEQYF.